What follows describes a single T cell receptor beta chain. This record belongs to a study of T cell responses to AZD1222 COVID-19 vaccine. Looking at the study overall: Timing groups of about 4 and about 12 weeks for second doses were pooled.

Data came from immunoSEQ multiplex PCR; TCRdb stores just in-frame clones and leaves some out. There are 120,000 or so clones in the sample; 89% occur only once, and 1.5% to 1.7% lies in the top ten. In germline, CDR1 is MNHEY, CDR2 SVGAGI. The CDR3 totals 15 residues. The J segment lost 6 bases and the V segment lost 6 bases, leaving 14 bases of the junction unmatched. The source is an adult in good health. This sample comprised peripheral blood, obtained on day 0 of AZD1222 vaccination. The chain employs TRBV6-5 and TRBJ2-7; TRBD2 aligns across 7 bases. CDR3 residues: CASRTGSREGSEQYF. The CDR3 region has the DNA TGTGCCAGCAGAACGGGTTCAAGGGAGGGCAGCGAGCAGTACTTC.